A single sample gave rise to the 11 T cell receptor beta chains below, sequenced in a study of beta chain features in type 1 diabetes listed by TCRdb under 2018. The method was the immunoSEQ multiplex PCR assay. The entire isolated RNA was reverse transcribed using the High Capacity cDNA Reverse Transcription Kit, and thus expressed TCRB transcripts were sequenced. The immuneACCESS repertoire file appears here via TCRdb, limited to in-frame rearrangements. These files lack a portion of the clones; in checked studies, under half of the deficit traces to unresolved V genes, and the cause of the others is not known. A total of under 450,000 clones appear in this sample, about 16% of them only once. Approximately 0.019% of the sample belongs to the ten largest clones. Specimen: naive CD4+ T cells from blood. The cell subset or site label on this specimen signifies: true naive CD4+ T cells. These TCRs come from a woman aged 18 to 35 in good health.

The CDR3 DNA sequence: TGTGCCAGCAGCTTTCCACCGCGGCAGGGGGTCTACGAGCAGTACTTC. The encoded protein is CASSFPPRQGVYEQYF. The chain employs TRBV7-2 and TRBJ2-7, with 7 bases matching TRBD1. Per the germline V gene, CDR1 is SGHTA and CDR2 is FQGNSA. The CDR3 has 16 residues. J was trimmed by 3 bases and V by 3 bases; bases with no gene match: 11.

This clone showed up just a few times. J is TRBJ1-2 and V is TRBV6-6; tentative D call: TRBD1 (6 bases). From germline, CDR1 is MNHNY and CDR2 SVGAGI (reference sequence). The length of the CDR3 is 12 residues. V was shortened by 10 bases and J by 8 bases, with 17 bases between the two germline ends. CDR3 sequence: CATIEGERGYTF. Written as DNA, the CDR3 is TGTGCCACCATCGAGGGGGAGCGAGGCTACACCTTC.

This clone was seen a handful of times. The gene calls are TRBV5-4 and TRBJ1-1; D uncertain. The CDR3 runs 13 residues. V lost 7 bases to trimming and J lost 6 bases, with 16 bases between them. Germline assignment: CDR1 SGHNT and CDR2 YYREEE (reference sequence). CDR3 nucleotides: TGTGCCAGCGGGATAACGGGAGGCGCTGAAGCTTTCTTT. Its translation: CASGITGGAEAFF.

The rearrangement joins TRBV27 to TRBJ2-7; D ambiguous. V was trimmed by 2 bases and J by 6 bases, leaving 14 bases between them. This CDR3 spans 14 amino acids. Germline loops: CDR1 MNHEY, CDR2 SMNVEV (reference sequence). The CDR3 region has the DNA TGTGCCAGCAGTTTAGTATATGAAAGAGCCGAGCAGTACTTC. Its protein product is CASSLVYERAEQYF.

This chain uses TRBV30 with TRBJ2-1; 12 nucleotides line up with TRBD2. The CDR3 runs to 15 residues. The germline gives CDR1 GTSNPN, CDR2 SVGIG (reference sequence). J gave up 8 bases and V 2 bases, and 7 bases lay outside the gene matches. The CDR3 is CAWSRLAGGADEQFF. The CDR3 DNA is TGTGCCTGGAGTAGGCTAGCGGGGGGGGCGGATGAGCAGTTCTTC.

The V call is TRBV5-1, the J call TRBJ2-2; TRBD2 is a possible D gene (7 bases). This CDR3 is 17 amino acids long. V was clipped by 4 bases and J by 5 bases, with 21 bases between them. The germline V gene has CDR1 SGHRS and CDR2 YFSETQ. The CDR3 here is CASSPPTGGRGTGELFF. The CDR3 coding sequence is TGCGCCAGCAGCCCGCCTACCGGGGGGCGAGGAACCGGGGAGCTGTTTTTT.

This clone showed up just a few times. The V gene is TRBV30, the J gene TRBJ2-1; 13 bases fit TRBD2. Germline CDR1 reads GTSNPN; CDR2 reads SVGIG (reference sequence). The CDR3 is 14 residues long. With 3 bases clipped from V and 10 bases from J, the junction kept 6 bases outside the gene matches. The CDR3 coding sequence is TGTGCCTGGAGCGGACTAGCGGGAGTTCGGGAGCAGTTCTTC. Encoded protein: CAWSGLAGVREQFF.

The CDR3 loop is CASGGVRNQPQHF. In DNA, the CDR3 is TGTGCCAGCGGAGGGGTTCGCAATCAGCCCCAGCATTTT. The gene calls are TRBV28 and TRBJ1-5; weak D call: TRBD1 (5 bases). The CDR3 has 13 amino acids. The germline V gene encodes CDR1 MDHEN and CDR2 SYDVKM. V lost 8 bases to trimming and J lost 2 bases, with 10 bases between them.

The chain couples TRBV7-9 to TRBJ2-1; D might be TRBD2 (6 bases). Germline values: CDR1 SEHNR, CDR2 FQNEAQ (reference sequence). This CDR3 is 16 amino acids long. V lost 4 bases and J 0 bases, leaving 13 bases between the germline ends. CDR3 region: CASSSRLDSSYNEQFF. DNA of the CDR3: TGTGCCAGCAGCTCTCGACTAGATAGCTCCTACAATGAGCAGTTCTTC. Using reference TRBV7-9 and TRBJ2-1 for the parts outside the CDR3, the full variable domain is DTGVSQNPRHKITKRGQNVTFRCDPISEHNRLYWYRQTLGQGPEFLTYFQNEAQLEKSRLLSDRFSAERPKGSFSTLEIQRTEQGDSAMYLCASSSRLDSSYNEQFFGPGTRLTVL.

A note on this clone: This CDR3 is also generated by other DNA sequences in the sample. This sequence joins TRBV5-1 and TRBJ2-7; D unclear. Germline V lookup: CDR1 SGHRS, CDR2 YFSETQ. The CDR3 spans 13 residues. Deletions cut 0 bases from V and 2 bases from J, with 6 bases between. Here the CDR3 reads CASSLDSTYEQYF. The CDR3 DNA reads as TGCGCCAGCAGCTTGGACTCAACCTACGAGCAGTACTTC.

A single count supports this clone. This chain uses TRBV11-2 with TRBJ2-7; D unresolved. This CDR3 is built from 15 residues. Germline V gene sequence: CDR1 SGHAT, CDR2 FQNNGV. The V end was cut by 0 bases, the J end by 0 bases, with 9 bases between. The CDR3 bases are TGTGCCAGCAGCTTAGATAGCCTCAGCTCCTACGAGCAGTACTTC. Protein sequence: CASSLDSLSSYEQYF.